These 30 T cell receptor beta chains share one sample of origin, sequenced in a study of early T cells in non-severe SARS-CoV-2 infection. Each CDR3 protein gets one entry after TCRdb re-called the 5' RACE reads with MiXCR. Among around 86,000 distinct CDR3 sequences listed, approximately 14% were seen once. Sequencing was performed on whole blood. The receptors derive from an adult who was a healthcare worker with PCR-confirmed SARS-CoV-2 infection or an uninfected control (not recorded which).

The chain employs TRBV24-1 and TRBJ2-3, with TRBD1 matching over 10 bases. The trim removed 0 bases at V and 5 bases at J, leaving 13 bases unmatched. Germline V gene data show CDR1 as KGHDR and CDR2 as SFDVKD. The length of the CDR3 is 19 residues. The CDR3 nucleotides read TGTGCCACCAGTGATTTGCGGAACCGGGACAGGGGAGGGGGAGATACGCAGTATTTT. It encodes CATSDLRNRDRGGGDTQYF.

This clonotype was seen a few times. This sequence joins TRBV3-1 and TRBJ2-5; 13 nucleotides match TRBD2. The CDR3 is 16 residues long. Trimming took 3 bases from V and 1 from J; bases not matched to a gene: 2. Germline V gene data show CDR1 as LGHDT and CDR2 as YNNKEL (reference sequence). The DNA of the CDR3 is TGTGCCAGCAGCCAGGGACTAGCGGGGCCCCAAGAGACCCAGTACTTC. Translating it yields CASSQGLAGPQETQYF.

A few counts support this clonotype. V gene TRBV29-1 combines with J gene TRBJ2-3; no reliable D call. The CDR3 extends over 14 amino acids. Germline V lookup: CDR1 SQVTM, CDR2 ANQGSEA. V was clipped by 0 bases and J by 4 bases, with 11 bases between them. Written as DNA, the CDR3 is TGCAGCGTTGAAGACACCCGAAGCTCAGATACGCAGTATTTT. Protein product: CSVEDTRSSDTQYF.

This clonotype was observed a few times. The chain joins TRBV27 to TRBJ1-6; TRBD1 aligns across 8 bases. This CDR3 region has 16 residues. With 7 bases clipped from V and 2 bases from J, the junction kept 7 bases outside the gene matches. The germline gives CDR1 MNHEY, CDR2 SMNVEV (reference sequence). Here the CDR3 reads CASTFTGGPYNSPLHF. CDR3 nucleotides: TGTGCCAGCACATTCACAGGGGGACCCTATAATTCACCCCTCCACTTT.

This clonotype was seen ten or more times. The chain employs TRBV20-1 and TRBJ1-1; maybe TRBD1 (5 bases). The ends were cut back, 1 base at V and 7 bases at J, with 10 bases in the middle. Germline-derived CDR1 and CDR2 are DFQATT and SNEGSKA (reference sequence). This CDR3 region has 12 residues. CDR3 amino acids: CSARVGGFEAFF. In DNA, the CDR3 is TGCAGTGCTAGAGTGGGGGGTTTTGAAGCTTTCTTT.

The chain's CDR3 is CASSPGRWDPNTGELFF. For the CDR3, the DNA is TGTGCCAGCAGCCCGGGACGCTGGGACCCGAACACCGGGGAGCTGTTTTTT. The V and J genes are TRBV11-2 and TRBJ2-2, with D tentatively TRBD1 or TRBD2 (5 bases each). Trimming took 5 bases from V and 0 from J, leaving 16 bases between them. The CDR3 totals 17 residues. Germline CDR1 and CDR2: SGHAT and FQNNGV.

This clonotype was observed a few times. The chain is built from TRBV20-1 and TRBJ2-3, with D tentatively TRBD2 (6 bases). CDR3 length equals 14 residues. V gave up 4 bases and J gave up 6 bases, with 17 bases separating them. CDR1 and CDR2 from the germline V gene are DFQATT and SNEGSKA (reference sequence). The CDR3 loop reads CSAIRGGEGDTQYF. CDR3 DNA sequence: TGCAGTGCTATTCGTGGCGGGGAAGGGGATACGCAGTATTTT.

The chain has TRBV30 and TRBJ2-3; 9 nucleotides line up with TRBD1. The V gene end was trimmed by 2 bases and the J gene end by 3 bases; junction bases not matched to a gene: 6. The CDR3 consists of 15 residues. CDR1 is GTSNPN, CDR2 SVGIG, per germline (reference sequence). CDR3 region: CAWSRQGVRTDTQYF. The CDR3 bases are TGTGCCTGGAGTCGACAGGGGGTGAGGACAGATACGCAGTATTTT.

This clonotype was seen ten or more times. The rearrangement links TRBV5-8 to TRBJ1-2, with 8 bases lining up with TRBD1. V gave up 4 bases and J gave up 2 bases; unmatched junction bases: 7. Germline CDR1 and CDR2: SGHTS and YDEGEE. CDR3 length: 15 amino acids. The CDR3 is CASSAGTGANYGYTF. The CDR3 DNA follows: TGTGCCAGCAGCGCAGGGACAGGAGCGAACTATGGCTACACCTTC. The full variable domain, completed using reference TRBV5-8 and TRBJ1-2, is EAGVTQSPTHLIKTRGQQATLRCSPISGHTSVYWYQQALGLGLQFLLWYDEGEERNRGNFPPRFSGRQFPNYSSELNVNALELEDSALYLCASSAGTGANYGYTFGSGTRLTVV.

The chain is built from TRBV6-5 and TRBJ1-2; D not resolved. The CDR3 consists of 13 residues. The V gene lost 10 bases and the J gene lost 7 bases, with 19 bases spanning the gap. CDR1 and CDR2 (germline): MNHEY, SVGAGI. CDR3 amino acids: CATRTGRGGGYTF. CDR3 coding DNA: TGTGCCACCAGAACGGGGAGAGGTGGTGGCTACACCTTC.

This clonotype has a count of ten or more. The CDR3 sequence: CASTKQWGDNEQFF. The CDR3 DNA reads as TGTGCCAGCACCAAGCAGTGGGGTGACAATGAGCAGTTCTTC. V gene TRBV7-2 combines with J gene TRBJ2-1; D ambiguous. Trimming took off 7 bases at V and 5 bases at J, with 15 bases between the two ends. This CDR3 spans 14 amino acids. Germline CDR1 reads SGHTA; CDR2 reads FQGNSA.

This clonotype has only a few counts. V gene TRBV29-1 combines with J gene TRBJ1-2; D gene ambiguous. The length of the CDR3 is 11 residues. The V gene's germline CDR1 is SQVTM and CDR2 ANQGSEA. Deletions cut 4 bases from V and 7 bases from J, with 10 bases between. CDR3 sequence reads: CSVVSDFGYTF. The CDR3 bases are TGCAGCGTTGTTTCGGACTTTGGCTACACCTTC. Full variable domain (rest looked up from reference TRBV29-1 and TRBJ1-2): SAVISQKPSRDICQRGTSLTIQCQVDSQVTMMFWYRQQPGQSLTLIATANQGSEATYESGFVIDKFPISRPNLTFSTLTVSNMSPEDSSIYLCSVVSDFGYTFGSGTRLTVV.

This chain uses TRBV5-1 with TRBJ2-5; maybe TRBD1 (8 bases). Trimming pared 7 bases from V and 4 bases from J, leaving 23 bases between. Germline CDR1 SGHRS, CDR2 YFSETQ. The CDR3 length is 16 residues. The CDR3 DNA follows: TGCGCCAGCGGATCCGGGGGGACAGGCACAGGAGAGACCCAGTACTTC. Its translation: CASGSGGTGTGETQYF.

Comment on this clonotype: A much more abundant neighbour one base away suggests this may be a read error. The chain has TRBV7-2 and TRBJ2-5, with TRBD1 matching over 9 bases. The germline gives CDR1 SGHTA, CDR2 FQGNSA. This CDR3 is 14 amino acids long. V lost 8 bases and J lost 5; bases outside the gene matches: 9. The CDR3 nucleotides are TGTGCCAGCTCCGTGACAGGGGGGTCTGAGACCCAGTACTTC. Translated, it gives CASSVTGGSETQYF.

Of note for this clonotype: A single base separates this from a much larger clone, so it may be a read error. CDR3 in DNA: TGTGCCAGCAGCTTACGTTCTTGGACTAGCGGGGGGATGCTGGGCAATGAGCAGTTCTTC. Amino acids: CASSLRSWTSGGMLGNEQFF. The rearrangement joins TRBV7-6 to TRBJ2-1; 14 nucleotides align to TRBD2. The CDR3 is 20 residues long. Germline trimming cut 2 bases from V and 6 bases from J; bases unmatched to any gene: 15. The germline V gene has CDR1 SGHVS and CDR2 FNYEAQ.

In its sample, this clonotype was seen a few times. The chain links TRBV11-2 to TRBJ1-3, with D possibly matching TRBD1 (5 bases). The CDR3 is 17 residues long. Germline CDR1 and CDR2: SGHAT and FQNNGV. V lost 4 bases and J lost 4, with 20 bases in between. The DNA for the CDR3 is TGTGCCAGCAGCTGGAAAGGGGCCGATCCGGCCGGAAACACCATATATTTT. Translating it yields CASSWKGADPAGNTIYF.

This clonotype has at least ten counts. The chain links TRBV4-1 to TRBJ2-7; D is uncertain. Germline V lookup: CDR1 MGHRA, CDR2 YSYEKL. This CDR3 has 13 residues. V shed 3 bases and J shed 3 bases, with 9 bases lying between them. CDR3 protein: CASSQALYYEQYV. DNA for the CDR3: TGCGCCAGCAGCCAGGCACTCTACTACGAGCAGTACGTC.

This clonotype showed up just a few times. The V gene is TRBV9, the J gene TRBJ2-5, with a possible D match to TRBD2 (6 bases). V dropped 4 bases and J dropped 2 bases, with 12 bases sitting between them. This CDR3 has 14 residues. Germline V gives CDR1 SGDLS, CDR2 YYNGEE. This CDR3 reads CASSPRRGQETQYF. DNA of the CDR3: TGTGCCAGCAGCCCTCGGCGGGGTCAAGAGACCCAGTACTTC.

This clonotype was picked up a small number of times. The chain carries TRBV12-3 or TRBV12-4 and TRBJ1-1; D gene ambiguous. V shed 2 bases and J shed 4 bases, with 8 bases lying between them. The CDR3 has 13 residues. The CDR3 DNA sequence: TGTGCCAGCAGTTTACTGGGAAGCACTGAAGCTTTCTTT. Residues: CASSLLGSTEAFF.

The chain couples TRBV4-1 to TRBJ1-1; D may be TRBD1 (6 bases). V was cut by 1 base and J by 1 base, with 10 bases left in between. The CDR3 loop spans 15 amino acids. Germline CDR1 MGHRA, CDR2 YSYEKL. The CDR3 DNA follows: TGCGCCAGCAGCCAAGCCCCAGGGGAGAACACTGAAGCTTTCTTT. Encoded protein: CASSQAPGENTEAFF.

This chain connects TRBV9 to TRBJ2-3, with a possible D match to TRBD2 (5 bases). Trimming pared 3 bases from V and 7 bases from J, leaving 12 bases between. Per the germline V gene, CDR1 is SGDLS and CDR2 is YYNGEE. This CDR3 has 13 residues. The CDR3 DNA reads as TGTGCCAGCAGCGCGGCCCTAGCAAATACGCAGTATTTT. Translation gives CASSAALANTQYF.

The J gene is TRBJ2-1, the V gene TRBV28; D not resolved. Germline V lookup: CDR1 MDHEN, CDR2 SYDVKM. There are 14 residues in the CDR3. Trimming removed 3 bases at V and 3 bases at J, with 9 bases between. The CDR3: CASSFGEFYNEQFF. CDR3 coding DNA: TGTGCCAGCAGTTTTGGGGAATTCTACAATGAGCAGTTCTTC. Combining the CDR3 with reference TRBV28 and TRBJ2-1 gives the whole variable domain DVKVTQSSRYLVKRTGEKVFLECVQDMDHENMFWYRQDPGLGLRLIYFSYDVKMKEKGDIPEGYSVSREKKERFSLILESASTNQTSMYLCASSFGEFYNEQFFGPGTRLTVL.

The chain employs TRBV3-1 and TRBJ2-3; D is possibly TRBD1 (6 bases). The germline CDR1 and CDR2 sequences are LGHDT and YNNKEL (reference sequence). The V gene lost 3 bases and the J gene lost 4 bases, with 11 bases spanning the gap. CDR3 size: 14 residues. CDR3 sequence reads: CASSQYRVPDTQYF. CDR3 DNA sequence: TGTGCCAGCAGCCAGTACAGGGTACCAGATACGCAGTATTTT.

This clonotype came up a few times. The rearrangement uses TRBV19 and TRBJ2-2; 10 nucleotides line up with TRBD1. The J segment lost 2 bases and the V segment lost 5 bases, leaving 5 bases of the junction unmatched. Per germline, CDR1 LNHDA and CDR2 SQIVND (reference sequence). The CDR3 has 16 amino acids. The CDR3 DNA reads TGTGCCAGTAGTCGGTGGACAGGGGGAAACACCGGGGAGCTGTTTTTT. Its protein is CASSRWTGGNTGELFF.

The gene calls are TRBV28 and TRBJ2-3; D is undetermined. V shed 4 bases and J shed 0 bases, with 5 bases lying between them. The length of the CDR3 is 13 residues. Germline loops: CDR1 MDHEN, CDR2 SYDVKM. CDR3 DNA sequence: TGTGCCAGCAGTTATCGAAGCACAGATACGCAGTATTTT. It is translated as CASSYRSTDTQYF.

The J gene is TRBJ2-2, the V gene TRBV5-4; D perhaps matches TRBD2 (5 bases). The CDR3 sequence is 15 residues long. Trimming stripped 2 bases from V and 5 bases from J, with 13 bases between. Germline values: CDR1 SGHNT, CDR2 YYREEE (reference sequence). The CDR3: CASSFISGRTGELFF. The CDR3 region has the DNA TGTGCCAGCAGCTTCATTTCGGGGAGAACCGGGGAGCTGTTTTTT.

This clonotype was found a few times. The chain couples TRBV7-2 to TRBJ2-3, with 9 bases identical to TRBD2. Germline assignment: CDR1 SGHTA and CDR2 FQGNSA. The CDR3 spans 18 residues. Germline trimming cut 1 base from V and 8 bases from J; bases unmatched to any gene: 16. In DNA, the CDR3 is TGTGCCAGCAGCTTAGAGCCCCCCTTCGCGGGGGGGCAGGGTACGCAGTATTTT. Its protein is CASSLEPPFAGGQGTQYF.

In DNA, the CDR3 is TGTGCCAGCGAGGGACAGGGGAATCGGGGCTACACCTTC. Translation: CASEGQGNRGYTF. This chain uses TRBV2 with TRBJ1-2, with TRBD1 identical over 10 bases. Trimming at V came to 8 bases and at J to 8 bases, leaving 8 bases not matched to a gene. CDR1 and CDR2 (germline): SNHLY, FYNNEI. This CDR3 region has 13 residues.

This clonotype showed up many times. The chain employs TRBV5-1 and TRBJ2-5, with D maybe TRBD1 (6 bases). CDR3 length: 11 amino acids. Germline CDR1 is SGHRS and CDR2 is YFSETQ. V dropped 7 bases and J dropped 3 bases, with 7 bases sitting between them. The CDR3 DNA reads TGCGCCAGCCGACAGGAAGAGACCCAGTACTTC. Protein product: CASRQEETQYF. Full variable domain (rest looked up from reference TRBV5-1 and TRBJ2-5): KAGVTQTPRYLIKTRGQQVTLSCSPISGHRSVSWYQQTPGQGLQFLFEYFSETQRNKGNFPGRFSGRQFSNSRSEMNVSTLELGDSALYLCASRQEETQYFGPGTRLLVL.

The genes are TRBV5-5 and TRBJ2-1, with 13 nucleotides matching TRBD2. The V gene end was trimmed by 4 bases and the J gene end by 8 bases; junction bases not matched to a gene: 6. There are 15 residues in the CDR3. Germline V lookup: CDR1 SGHKS, CDR2 YYEKEE (reference sequence). CDR3 residues: CASSPGLAGSYEQFF. CDR3 DNA sequence: TGTGCCAGCAGCCCGGGACTAGCGGGGTCCTATGAGCAGTTCTTC.